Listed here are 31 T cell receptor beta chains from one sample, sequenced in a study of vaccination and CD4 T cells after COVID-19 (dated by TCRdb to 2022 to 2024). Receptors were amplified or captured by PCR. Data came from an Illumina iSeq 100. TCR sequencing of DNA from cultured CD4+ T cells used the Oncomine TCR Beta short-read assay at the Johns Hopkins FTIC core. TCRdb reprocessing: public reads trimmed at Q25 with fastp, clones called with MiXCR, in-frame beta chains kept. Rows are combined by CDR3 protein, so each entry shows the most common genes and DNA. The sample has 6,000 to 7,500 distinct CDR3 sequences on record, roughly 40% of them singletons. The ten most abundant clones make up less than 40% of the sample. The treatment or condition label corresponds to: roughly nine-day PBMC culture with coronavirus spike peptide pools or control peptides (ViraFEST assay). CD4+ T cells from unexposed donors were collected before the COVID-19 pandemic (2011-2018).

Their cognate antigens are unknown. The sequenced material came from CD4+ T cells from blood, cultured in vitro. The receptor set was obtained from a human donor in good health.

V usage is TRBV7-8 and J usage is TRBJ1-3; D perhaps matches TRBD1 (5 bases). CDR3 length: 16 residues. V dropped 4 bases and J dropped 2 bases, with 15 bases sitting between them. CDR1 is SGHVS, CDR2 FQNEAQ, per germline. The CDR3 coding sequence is TGTGCCAGCAGCTCCCCCCGGGGGGATGCTGGAAACACCATATATTTT. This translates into CASSSPRGDAGNTIYF.

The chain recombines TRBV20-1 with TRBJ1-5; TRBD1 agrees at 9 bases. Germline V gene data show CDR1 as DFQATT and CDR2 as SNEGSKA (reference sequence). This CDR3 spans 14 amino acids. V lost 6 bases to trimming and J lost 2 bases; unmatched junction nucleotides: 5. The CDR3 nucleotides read TGCAGTGCCACGGGACAGGGACGCAATCAGCCCCAGCATTTT. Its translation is CSATGQGRNQPQHF.

This CDR3 is CATRQPTNYGYTF. As DNA, the CDR3 is TGTGCCACCCGACAGCCGACTAACTATGGCTACACCTTC. The chain carries TRBV6-1 and TRBJ1-2, with D perhaps TRBD1 (5 bases). The CDR3 sequence is 13 residues long. V was clipped by 10 bases and J by 0 bases, with 12 bases between them. Per germline, CDR1 MNHNS and CDR2 SASEGT.

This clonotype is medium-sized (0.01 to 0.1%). The CDR3 reads CSATRRGINQPQHF. In DNA, the CDR3 is TGCAGTGCTACAAGGAGGGGAATCAATCAGCCCCAGCATTTT. The chain employs TRBV20-1 and TRBJ1-5; perhaps TRBD1 as D (5 bases). Germline assignment: CDR1 DFQATT and CDR2 SNEGSKA (reference sequence). With 4 bases removed from V and 3 bases from J, the gap between germline ends came to 13 bases. The CDR3 extends over 14 amino acids.

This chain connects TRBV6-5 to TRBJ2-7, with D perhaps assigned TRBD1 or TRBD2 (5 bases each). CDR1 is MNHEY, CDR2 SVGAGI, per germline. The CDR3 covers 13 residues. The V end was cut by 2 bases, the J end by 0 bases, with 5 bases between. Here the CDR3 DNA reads TGTGCCAGCAGTTACGGGACCTCCTACGAGCAGTACTTC. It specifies CASSYGTSYEQYF.

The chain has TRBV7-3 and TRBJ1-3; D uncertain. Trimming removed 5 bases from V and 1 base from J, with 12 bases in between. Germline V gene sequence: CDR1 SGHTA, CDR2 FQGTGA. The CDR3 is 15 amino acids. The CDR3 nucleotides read TGTGCCAGCAGCCTTTCCGGTTCATCTGGAAACACCATATATTTT. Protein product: CASSLSGSSGNTIYF.

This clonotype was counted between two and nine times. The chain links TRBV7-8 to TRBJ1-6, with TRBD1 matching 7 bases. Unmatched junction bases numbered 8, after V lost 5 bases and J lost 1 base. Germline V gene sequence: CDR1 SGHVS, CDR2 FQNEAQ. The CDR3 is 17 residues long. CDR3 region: CASSTDRLASYNSPLHF. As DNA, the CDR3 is TGTGCCAGCAGCACGGACAGGTTGGCGTCCTATAATTCACCCCTCCACTTT. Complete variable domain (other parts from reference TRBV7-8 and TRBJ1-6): GAGVSQSPRYKVAKRGQDVALRCDPISGHVSLFWYQQALGQGPEFLTYFQNEAQLDKSGLPSDRFFAERPEGSVSTLKIQRTQQEDSAVYLCASSTDRLASYNSPLHFGNGTRLTVT.

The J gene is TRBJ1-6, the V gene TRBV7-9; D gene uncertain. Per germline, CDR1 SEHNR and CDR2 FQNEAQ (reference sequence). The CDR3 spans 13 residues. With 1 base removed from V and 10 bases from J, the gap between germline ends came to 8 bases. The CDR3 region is CASSLGHESPLHF. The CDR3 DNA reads TGTGCCAGCAGCTTAGGACATGAATCACCCCTCCACTTT.

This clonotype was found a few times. CDR3 in DNA: TGTGCCAGCAGTTTAGCGTCGACAGGGGGCCAGCCCCAGCATTTT. Encoded protein: CASSLASTGGQPQHF. The rearrangement links TRBV12-3 or TRBV12-4 to TRBJ1-5; the match to TRBD1 covers 10 bases. This CDR3 region has 15 residues. V lost 0 bases to trimming and J lost 7 bases; unmatched junction nucleotides: 3.

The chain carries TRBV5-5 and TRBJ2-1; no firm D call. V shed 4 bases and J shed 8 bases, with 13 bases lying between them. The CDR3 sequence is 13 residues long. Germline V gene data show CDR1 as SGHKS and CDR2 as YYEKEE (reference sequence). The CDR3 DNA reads TGTGCCAGCAGCATCCTTTCGCAGTATGAGCAGTTCTTC. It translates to CASSILSQYEQFF.

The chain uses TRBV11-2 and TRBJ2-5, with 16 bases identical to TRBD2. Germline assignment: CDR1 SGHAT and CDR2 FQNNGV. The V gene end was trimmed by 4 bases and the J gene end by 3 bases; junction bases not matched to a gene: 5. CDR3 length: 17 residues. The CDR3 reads CASSSGTSGGAEETQYF. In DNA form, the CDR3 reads TGTGCCAGCAGCTCCGGGACTAGCGGGGGGGCCGAAGAGACCCAGTACTTC. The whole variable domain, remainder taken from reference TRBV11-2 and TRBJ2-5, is EAGVAQSPRYKIIEKRQSVAFWCNPISGHATLYWYQQILGQGPKLLIQFQNNGVVDDSQLPKDRFSAERLKGVDSTLKIQPAKLEDSAVYLCASSSGTSGGAEETQYFGPGTRLLVL.

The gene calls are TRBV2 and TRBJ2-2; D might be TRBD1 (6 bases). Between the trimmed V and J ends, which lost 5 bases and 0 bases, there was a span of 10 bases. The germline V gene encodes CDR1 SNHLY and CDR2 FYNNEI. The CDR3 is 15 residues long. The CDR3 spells CASSIQGPNTGELFF. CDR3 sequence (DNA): TGTGCCAGCAGTATACAGGGCCCGAACACCGGGGAGCTGTTTTTT.

The CDR3 spells CASSREAVVTDTQYF. The DNA for the CDR3 is TGTGCCAGCAGCCGAGAGGCCGTGGTCACAGATACGCAGTATTTT. The rearrangement uses TRBV6-1 and TRBJ2-3; unclear D gene. The germline V gene has CDR1 MNHNS and CDR2 SASEGT. The CDR3 is 15 residues long. Trimming cost V 6 bases and J 2 bases, with 15 bases left between them.

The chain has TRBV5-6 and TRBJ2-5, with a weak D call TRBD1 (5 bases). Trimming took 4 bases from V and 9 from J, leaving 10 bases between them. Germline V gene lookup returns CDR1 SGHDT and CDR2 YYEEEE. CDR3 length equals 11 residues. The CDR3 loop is CASSQGEPQYF. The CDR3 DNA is TGTGCCAGCAGCCAAGGGGAACCCCAGTACTTC. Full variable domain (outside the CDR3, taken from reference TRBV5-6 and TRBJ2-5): DAGVTQSPTHLIKTRGQQVTLRCSPKSGHDTVSWYQQALGQGPQFIFQYYEEEERQRGNFPDRFSGHQFPNYSSELNVNALLLGDSALYLCASSQGEPQYFGPGTRLLVL.

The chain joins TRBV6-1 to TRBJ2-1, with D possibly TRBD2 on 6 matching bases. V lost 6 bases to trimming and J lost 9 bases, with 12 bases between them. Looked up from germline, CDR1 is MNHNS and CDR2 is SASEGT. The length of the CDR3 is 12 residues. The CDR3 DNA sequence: TGTGCCAGCAGGAGACTAGAGTTTGAGCAGTTCTTC. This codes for CASRRLEFEQFF.

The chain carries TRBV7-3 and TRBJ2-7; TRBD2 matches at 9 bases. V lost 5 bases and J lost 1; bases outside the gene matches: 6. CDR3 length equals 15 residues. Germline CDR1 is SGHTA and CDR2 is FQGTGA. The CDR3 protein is CASSLSGGGSYEQYF. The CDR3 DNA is TGTGCCAGCAGCCTTAGCGGGGGAGGATCCTACGAGCAGTACTTC.

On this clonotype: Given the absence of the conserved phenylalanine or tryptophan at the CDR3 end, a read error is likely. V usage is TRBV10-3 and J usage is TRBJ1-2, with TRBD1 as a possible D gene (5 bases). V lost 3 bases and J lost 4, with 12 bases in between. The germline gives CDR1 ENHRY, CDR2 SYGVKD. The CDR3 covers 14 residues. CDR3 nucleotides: TGTGCCATCAGTGATATCGGACAAAGCTATGGCTACACCCTC. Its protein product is CAISDIGQSYGYTL.

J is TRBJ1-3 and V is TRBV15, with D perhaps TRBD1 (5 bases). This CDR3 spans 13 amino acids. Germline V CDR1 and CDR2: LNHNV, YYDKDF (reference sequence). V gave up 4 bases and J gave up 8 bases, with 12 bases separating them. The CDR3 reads CATSTGLRDTIYF. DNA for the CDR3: TGTGCCACCAGCACAGGACTCAGGGACACCATATATTTT.

CDR3 in DNA: TGTGCCAGCAGTTACACCGGGACTAGCGGTGACAATGAGCAGTTCTTC. The encoded protein is CASSYTGTSGDNEQFF. The chain employs TRBV6-5 and TRBJ2-1, with 11 positions matching TRBD2. The CDR3 spans 16 residues. J was trimmed by 5 bases and V by 2 bases; bases with no gene match: 5. Germline lookup yields CDR1 MNHEY and CDR2 SVGAGI.

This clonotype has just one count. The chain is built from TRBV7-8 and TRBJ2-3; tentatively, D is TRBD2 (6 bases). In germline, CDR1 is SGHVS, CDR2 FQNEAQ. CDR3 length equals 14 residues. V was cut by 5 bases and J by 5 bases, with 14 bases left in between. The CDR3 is CASSARRAGDTQYF. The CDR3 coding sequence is TGTGCCAGCAGCGCCCGGAGGGCGGGAGATACGCAGTATTTT.

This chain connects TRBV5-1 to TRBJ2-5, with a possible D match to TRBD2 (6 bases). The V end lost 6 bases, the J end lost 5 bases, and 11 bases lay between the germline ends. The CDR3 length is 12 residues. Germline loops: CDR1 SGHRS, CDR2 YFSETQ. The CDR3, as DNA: TGCGCCAGCATGGAGGGCAGGGAGACCCAGTACTTC. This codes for CASMEGRETQYF.

CDR3 coding DNA: TGCGCCAGCAAGGAGGGGGCCATGAACACTGAAGCTTTCTTT. It yields the protein CASKEGAMNTEAFF. The chain has TRBV5-1 and TRBJ1-1, with TRBD1 identical over 7 bases. Germline values: CDR1 SGHRS, CDR2 YFSETQ. Trimming removed 6 bases from V and 0 bases from J; junction bases left unmatched: 5. This CDR3 spans 14 amino acids.

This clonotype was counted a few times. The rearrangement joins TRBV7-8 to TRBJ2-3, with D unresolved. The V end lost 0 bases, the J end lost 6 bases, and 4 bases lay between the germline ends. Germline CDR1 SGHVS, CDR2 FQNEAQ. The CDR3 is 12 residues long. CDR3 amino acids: CASSLAQDTQYF. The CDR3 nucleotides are TGTGCCAGCAGCTTAGCCCAGGATACGCAGTATTTT.

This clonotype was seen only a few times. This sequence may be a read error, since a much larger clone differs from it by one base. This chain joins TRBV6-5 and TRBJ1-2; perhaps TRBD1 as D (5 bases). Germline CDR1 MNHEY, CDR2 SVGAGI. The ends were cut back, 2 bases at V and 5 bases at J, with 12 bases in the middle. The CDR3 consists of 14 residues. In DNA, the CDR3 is TGTGCCAGCAGTTACGACAGAGCTCTATATGGCTACACCTTC. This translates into CASSYDRALYGYTF.

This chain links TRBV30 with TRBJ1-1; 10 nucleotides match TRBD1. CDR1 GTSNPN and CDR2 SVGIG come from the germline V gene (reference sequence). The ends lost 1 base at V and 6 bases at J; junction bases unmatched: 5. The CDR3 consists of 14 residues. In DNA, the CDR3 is TGTGCCTGGAGTGGACAGGGGGCGAGCTCTGAAGCTTTCTTT. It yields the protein CAWSGQGASSEAFF.

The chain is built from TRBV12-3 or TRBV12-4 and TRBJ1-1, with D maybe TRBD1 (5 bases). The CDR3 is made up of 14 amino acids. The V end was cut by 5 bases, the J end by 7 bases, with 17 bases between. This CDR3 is CASSPRQYPHEAFF. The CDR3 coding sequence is TGTGCCAGCAGTCCTCGACAGTACCCCCATGAAGCTTTCTTT.

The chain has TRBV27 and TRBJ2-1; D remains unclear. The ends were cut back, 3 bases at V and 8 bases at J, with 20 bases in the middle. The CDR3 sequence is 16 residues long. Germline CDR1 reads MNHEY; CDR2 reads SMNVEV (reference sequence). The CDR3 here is CASSFSPGPKWDEQFF. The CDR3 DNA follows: TGTGCCAGCAGTTTTTCCCCCGGGCCGAAGTGGGATGAGCAGTTCTTC.

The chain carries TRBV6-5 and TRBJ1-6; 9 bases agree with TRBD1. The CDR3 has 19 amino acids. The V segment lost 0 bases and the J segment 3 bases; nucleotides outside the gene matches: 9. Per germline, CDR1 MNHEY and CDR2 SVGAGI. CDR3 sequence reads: CASSYSFPGQGGYNSPLHF. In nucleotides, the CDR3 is TGTGCCAGCAGTTACTCTTTCCCGGGACAGGGAGGCTATAATTCACCCCTCCACTTT.

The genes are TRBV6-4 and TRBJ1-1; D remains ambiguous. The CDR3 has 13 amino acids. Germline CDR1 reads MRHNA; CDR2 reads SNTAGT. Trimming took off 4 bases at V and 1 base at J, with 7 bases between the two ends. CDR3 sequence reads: CASSARPNTEAFF. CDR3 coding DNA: TGTGCCAGCAGTGCCCGACCGAACACTGAAGCTTTCTTT.

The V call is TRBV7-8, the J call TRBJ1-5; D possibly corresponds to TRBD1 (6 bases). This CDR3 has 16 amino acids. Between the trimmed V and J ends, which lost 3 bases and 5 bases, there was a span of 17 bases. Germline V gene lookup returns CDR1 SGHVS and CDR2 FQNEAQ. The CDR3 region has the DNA TGTGCCAGCAGCTTTAGGATCATGGGGGCGCATCAGCCCCAGCATTTT. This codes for CASSFRIMGAHQPQHF.

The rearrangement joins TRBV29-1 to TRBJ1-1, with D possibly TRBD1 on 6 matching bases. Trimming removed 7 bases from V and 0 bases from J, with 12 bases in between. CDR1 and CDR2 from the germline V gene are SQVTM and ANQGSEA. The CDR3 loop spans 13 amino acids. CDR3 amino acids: CSARRGMNTEAFF. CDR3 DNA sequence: TGCAGCGCCCGCAGGGGCATGAACACTGAAGCTTTCTTT.